The T cell receptor beta chain described here comes from a study of identical twins. Findings of the study overall: Models underestimated how often monozygotic twins shared out-of-frame TCR alpha. Cord blood beta clonotypes that were abundant carried fewer insertions, and memory repertoires showed no such trend.

The germline CDR1 and CDR2 sequences are DFQATT and SNEGSKA (reference sequence). V gave up 7 bases and J gave up 4 bases, with 17 bases separating them. The length of the CDR3 is 13 residues. Through template switching, a universal primer site was introduced, and the cDNA contained unique molecular identifiers. TCRdb re-called the 5' RACE reads with MiXCR, one entry per CDR3 protein. Of 1.5 million to 2 million distinct CDR3 sequences in the sample, under 35% were seen once. On this clonotype: Its antigen is as yet unknown.

Every donor was a healthy Caucasian. This TCR derives from a newborn girl in good health. What was sequenced was cord blood. The chain has TRBV20-1 and TRBJ2-7, with D perhaps assigned TRBD1 or TRBD2 (5 bases each). CDR3 DNA sequence: TGCAGTGTTTGGGGGTCGGGGTCTTACGAGCAGTACTTC. Translated, it gives CSVWGSGSYEQYF.